The rows below give T cell receptor beta chains drawn from one sample of a study of blood T cells in healthy people across ages. Each CDR3 protein gets one entry after TCRdb re-called the 5' RACE reads with MiXCR. This table has about 1 million distinct CDR3 sequences, more than 40% appearing once. What was sequenced was blood. The source of these receptors is an older woman in good health. CDR3s include the opening cysteine and the closing phenylalanine or tryptophan. Fields, in order: D gene, J gene, clone size, V gene, CDR3 length, CDR3 DNA, CDR3 protein. D genes are given only for firm matches. Size tells how often a clone was seen (once, few, many) or the class of an expanded clone, and some rows leave it out.

>NA|TRBJ1-2|NA|TRBV18|16
TGTGCCAGCTCACCAACTGTACATGTCTCCTTCTATGGCTACACCTTC
CASSPTVHVSFYGYTF
>NA|TRBJ1-2|NA|TRBV27|15
TGTGCCAGCAGTTTAGTGGCAGGGGATAACTATGGCTACACCTTC
CASSLVAGDNYGYTF
>TRBD2|TRBJ2-1|NA|TRBV7-3|16
TGTGCCAGCAGCTTAACGTCACTAGCGGTATACAATGAGCAGTTCTTC
CASSLTSLAVYNEQFF
>TRBD1|TRBJ1-2|NA|TRBV15|17
TGTGCCACCAGCCCAAGGGACAGAACCGAGGGGGACTATGGCTACACCTTC
CATSPRDRTEGDYGYTF
>TRBD2|TRBJ2-7|NA|TRBV7-3|14
TGTGCCAGCAGCCCCAGCGGGAGTATGTACGAGCAGTACTTC
CASSPSGSMYEQYF
>NA|TRBJ2-7|NA|TRBV11-2|14
TGTGCCAGCAGCACCGGATCGGGGGACTACGAGCAGTACTTC
CASSTGSGDYEQYF
>TRBD2|TRBJ2-6|NA|TRBV4-1|17
TGCGCCAGCGGCCAAGGAACTAGCGCGGCTGGGGCCAACGTCCTGACTTTC
CASGQGTSAAGANVLTF
>NA|TRBJ2-7|once|TRBV20-1|14
TGCAGTGCTAGTATAATTCCCCCGGAGGGCGAGCAGTACTTC
CSASIIPPEGEQYF
>NA|TRBJ2-5|NA|TRBV28|11
TGTGCTAGCAGTTCGCGGAAGACCCAGTACTTC
CASSSRKTQYF
>TRBD1|TRBJ2-1|NA|TRBV20-1|17
TGCAGTGCTAGAAGGGACAGGAGAATCAACCCCCCCATCCGGGAGTTCTTC
CSARRDRRINPPIREFF
>TRBD2|TRBJ2-3|NA|TRBV11-2|17
TGTGCCAGCAGCTTAGCATTTCGGGGGGAGTACACAGATACGCAGTATTTT
CASSLAFRGEYTDTQYF
>NA|TRBJ2-5|few|TRBV28|15
TGTGCCAGCAGTTTATCCCCGCAAGGCCAAGAGACCCAGTACTTC
CASSLSPQGQETQYF
>TRBD2|TRBJ2-3|NA|TRBV10-3|13
TGTGCCATCAGGGGACTAGCGGGAGACTTGCAGTATTTT
CAIRGLAGDLQYF
>NA|TRBJ1-5|NA|TRBV7-9|17
TGTGCCAGCAGCTTAGCGCACTCAGACAGTAGCAATCAGCCCCAGCATTTT
CASSLAHSDSSNQPQHF
>TRBD1|TRBJ2-1|once|TRBV5-1|17
TGCGCCAGCGGCTTGGCCGCTACAGGGGGATTTTACAATGAGCAGTTCTTC
CASGLAATGGFYNEQFF